The clone carrying this T cell receptor (beta chain) was detected only a few times. Its antigen is undetermined. This specimen belongs to a study of CD8+ T cells in alopecia areata. Study at large: A regimen of oral tofacitinib, 5 to 10 mg twice daily, was given to treated patients.

cDNA reverse transcribed from extracted RNA served as the sequencing template. Method: immunoSEQ multiplex PCR; TCRdb's copy keeps in-frame clones and lacks some. The data contain some 120,000 clones, roughly 58% of them singletons. Findings and caveats of the study: Affected lesional scalp, above all in alopecia totalis/universalis, was more clonal than normal scalp.

V was trimmed by 3 bases and J by 0 bases, leaving 9 bases between them. CDR1 is ENHRY and CDR2 is SYGVKD in the germline V gene. The CDR3 runs 15 residues. The sample was CD4+ T cells sorted from blood, taken at week 0. The receptor was isolated from a human donor with alopecia areata. The V call is TRBV10-3, the J call TRBJ2-1, with D possibly being TRBD2 (5 bases). The CDR3 coding sequence is TGTGCCATCAGTGACGGACTTAGCTCCTACAATGAGCAGTTCTTC. It translates to CAISDGLSSYNEQFF.